These T cell receptor beta chains were read from a single sample in a study of blood T cell repertoires in COVID-19. Clones were sequenced by immunoSEQ multiplex PCR, and TCRdb holds only the in-frame ones, with some missing. The data hold 150,000 to 200,000 clones, with approximately 91% observed a single time. The material sequenced was peripheral blood. The origin of the receptors is a man in his forties or fifties with acute or convalescent COVID-19. Both conserved end residues are trimmed from each CDR3. The order of the fields is CDR3 protein, V gene, J gene, clone size. Only some rows state a clone size, as once, few, many or a class for expanded clones.

cdr3_aa: AISRGRGGNQETQY
v_call: TRBV10-3
j_call: TRBJ2-5
clone_size: -

cdr3_aa: ASSVVPDGGINEQF
v_call: TRBV9
j_call: TRBJ2-1
clone_size: -

cdr3_aa: ASSPLLTDRSTDTQY
v_call: TRBV18
j_call: TRBJ2-3
clone_size: -

cdr3_aa: ASSYGFQATEAF
v_call: TRBV6-5
j_call: TRBJ1-1
clone_size: once

cdr3_aa: ASNPDRGREKLF
v_call: TRBV2
j_call: TRBJ1-4
clone_size: -

cdr3_aa: AWDRDKVEKLF
v_call: TRBV30
j_call: TRBJ1-4
clone_size: -

cdr3_aa: ASSGGLLRSSYEQY
v_call: TRBV5-5
j_call: TRBJ2-7
clone_size: -

cdr3_aa: ASSQAGLANEQY
v_call: TRBV3-1/TRBV3-2
j_call: TRBJ2-7
clone_size: once

cdr3_aa: AIRMTGLTGELF
v_call: TRBV10-3
j_call: TRBJ2-2
clone_size: -

cdr3_aa: ASSSSVAYEQY
v_call: TRBV7-9
j_call: TRBJ2-7
clone_size: -

cdr3_aa: ASSISGGPAREQY
v_call: TRBV19
j_call: TRBJ2-7
clone_size: -

cdr3_aa: ACAGTDTDTQY
v_call: TRBV30
j_call: TRBJ2-3
clone_size: -

cdr3_aa: ASSRTTGTGYT
v_call: TRBV3-1/TRBV3-2
j_call: TRBJ1-2
clone_size: -

cdr3_aa: SVEEKGAGGYAGNTIY
v_call: TRBV29-1
j_call: TRBJ1-3
clone_size: -

cdr3_aa: ASSQRAGGQETQY
v_call: TRBV3-1/TRBV3-2
j_call: TRBJ2-5
clone_size: -

cdr3_aa: ASSYPQAWRWY
v_call: TRBV6-2/TRBV6-3
j_call: TRBJ2-7
clone_size: -

cdr3_aa: ASRRDRANSPLH
v_call: TRBV6-5
j_call: TRBJ1-6
clone_size: -

cdr3_aa: ASSLVGATGELF
v_call: TRBV5-1
j_call: TRBJ2-2
clone_size: -

cdr3_aa: ASASGQGWTGELF
v_call: TRBV12-5
j_call: TRBJ2-2
clone_size: -

cdr3_aa: ASSLGLFELKLEAF
v_call: TRBV23-1
j_call: TRBJ1-1
clone_size: -

cdr3_aa: ASSQGTGTGSGNTIY
v_call: TRBV4-3
j_call: TRBJ1-3
clone_size: -

cdr3_aa: ASSDDGTGSYEQY
v_call: TRBV19
j_call: TRBJ2-7
clone_size: -

cdr3_aa: ASSLSGGTEAF
v_call: TRBV5-1
j_call: TRBJ1-1
clone_size: once

cdr3_aa: ASSQDWTGGLVNYGYT
v_call: TRBV4-3
j_call: TRBJ1-2
clone_size: -

cdr3_aa: ASSVRGQGIHGNTIY
v_call: TRBV9
j_call: TRBJ1-3
clone_size: -

cdr3_aa: ASRSPTNEKLF
v_call: TRBV12-3/TRBV12-4
j_call: TRBJ1-4
clone_size: -

cdr3_aa: ASSPPYRVLGYGYT
v_call: TRBV18
j_call: TRBJ1-2
clone_size: once

cdr3_aa: ASSLDPSGGAQETQY
v_call: TRBV7-2
j_call: TRBJ2-5
clone_size: few

cdr3_aa: ATSRDRSVNTEAF
v_call: TRBV15
j_call: TRBJ1-1
clone_size: -